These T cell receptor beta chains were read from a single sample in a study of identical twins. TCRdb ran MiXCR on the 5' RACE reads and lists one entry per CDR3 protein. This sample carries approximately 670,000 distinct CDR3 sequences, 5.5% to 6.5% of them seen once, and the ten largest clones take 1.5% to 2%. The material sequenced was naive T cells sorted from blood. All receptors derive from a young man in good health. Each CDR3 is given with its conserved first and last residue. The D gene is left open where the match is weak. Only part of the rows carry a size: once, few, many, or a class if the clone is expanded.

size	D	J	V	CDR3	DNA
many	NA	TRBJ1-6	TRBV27	CASSPSGNSPLHF	TGTGCCAGCAGTCCCTCGGGGAATTCACCCCTCCACTTT
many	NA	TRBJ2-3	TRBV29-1	CSFLPSGSTDTQYF	TGCAGCTTCCTCCCCAGCGGAAGCACAGATACGCAGTATTTT
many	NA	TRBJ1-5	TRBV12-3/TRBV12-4	CASSLGSLVSQPQHF	TGTGCCAGCAGTTTAGGCAGTCTTGTCAGTCAGCCCCAGCATTTT
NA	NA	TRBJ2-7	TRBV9	CASSVSGRYEQYF	TGTGCCAGCAGCGTATCTGGCAGATACGAGCAGTACTTC
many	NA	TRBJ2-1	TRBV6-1	CASSPGGSAEQFF	TGTGCCAGCAGTCCCGGGGGTTCGGCGGAGCAGTTCTTC
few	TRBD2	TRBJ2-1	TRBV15	CATSRELAGDWGEQFF	TGTGCCACCAGCAGAGAACTAGCGGGAGATTGGGGTGAGCAGTTCTTC
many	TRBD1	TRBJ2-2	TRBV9	CASSDTGVNTGELFF	TGTGCCAGCAGCGATACAGGGGTAAACACCGGGGAGCTGTTTTTT
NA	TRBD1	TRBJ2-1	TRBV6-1	CASRRQGYNEQFF	TGTGCCAGCAGAAGACAGGGCTACAATGAGCAGTTCTTC
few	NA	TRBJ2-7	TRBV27	CASSRAGSYEQYF	TGTGCCAGCAGTCGGGCGGGGTCCTACGAGCAGTACTTC
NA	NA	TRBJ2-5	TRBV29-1	CSVEVSEYQETQYF	TGCAGCGTTGAAGTTTCAGAGTACCAAGAGACCCAGTACTTC
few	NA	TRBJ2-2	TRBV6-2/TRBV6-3	CASTGRSTGELFF	TGTGCCAGCACGGGGCGCAGCACCGGGGAGCTGTTTTTT
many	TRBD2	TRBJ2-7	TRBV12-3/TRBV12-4	CASRPTSGRYSYEQYF	TGTGCCAGCAGGCCGACTAGCGGGAGGTACTCCTACGAGCAGTACTTC
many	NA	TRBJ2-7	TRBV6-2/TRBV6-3	CASTALSGITYEQYF	TGTGCCAGCACCGCGCTCTCCGGGATCACCTACGAGCAGTACTTC
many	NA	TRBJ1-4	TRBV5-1	CASSSEGGANEKLFF	TGCGCCAGCAGCTCCGAGGGAGGTGCTAATGAAAAACTGTTTTTT
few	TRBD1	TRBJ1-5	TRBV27	CASSSQGRGIYQPQHF	TGTGCCAGCAGTTCACAGGGGCGCGGGATTTATCAGCCCCAGCATTTT
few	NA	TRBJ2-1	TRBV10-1	CASSDFRERQFF	TGCGCCAGCAGTGATTTCAGGGAAAGGCAGTTCTTC
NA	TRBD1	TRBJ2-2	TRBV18	CASSSDRGAVSNTGELFF	TGTGCCAGCTCATCCGACAGGGGCGCGGTTTCGAACACCGGGGAGCTGTTTTTT
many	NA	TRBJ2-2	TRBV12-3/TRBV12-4	CASSLSHNTGELFF	TGTGCCAGCAGTTTAAGTCATAACACCGGGGAGCTGTTTTTT
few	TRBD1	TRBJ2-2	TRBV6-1	CASSRGTGLAASTGELFF	TGTGCCAGCAGTAGAGGGACAGGGCTCGCGGCGAGCACCGGGGAGCTGTTTTTT
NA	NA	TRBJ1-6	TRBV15	CATSRSGSPLHF	TGTGCCACCAGCAGGTCCGGATCACCCCTCCACTTT
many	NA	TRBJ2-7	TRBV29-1	CSVDFGQFGQYF	TGCAGCGTCGACTTCGGCCAGTTCGGGCAGTACTTC
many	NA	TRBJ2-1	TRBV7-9	CASSPRRDEQFF	TGTGCCAGCAGCCCGCGGAGAGATGAGCAGTTCTTC
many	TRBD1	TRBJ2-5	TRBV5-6	CASSVDRDRVFRETQYF	TGTGCCAGCAGCGTGGACCGGGACAGGGTCTTCCGGGAGACCCAGTACTTC
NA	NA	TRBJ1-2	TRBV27	CASSLSLDYGYTF	TGTGCCAGCAGTTTATCTCTGGACTATGGCTACACCTTC
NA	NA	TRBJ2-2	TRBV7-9	CASSPLLAGELFF	TGTGCCAGCAGCCCCCTTTTGGCCGGGGAGCTGTTTTTT
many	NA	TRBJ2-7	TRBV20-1	CSARDASPSARGYEQYF	TGCAGTGCTAGAGACGCCTCCCCGTCAGCCAGGGGCTACGAGCAGTACTTC
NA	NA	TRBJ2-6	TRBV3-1	CASSKTGQGANVLTF	TGTGCCAGCAGCAAAACAGGGCAAGGGGCCAACGTCCTGACTTTC
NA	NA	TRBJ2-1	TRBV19	CASTPTEGREQFF	TGTGCCAGTACCCCGACAGAGGGGCGTGAGCAGTTCTTC
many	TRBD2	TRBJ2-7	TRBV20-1	CSASRTSGMPLVQYF	TGCAGTGCTAGTCGGACTAGCGGGATGCCCCTAGTGCAGTACTTC
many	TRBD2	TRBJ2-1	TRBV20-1	CSARPLTTSEQFF	TGCAGTGCTAGACCCCTAACGACTAGCGAGCAGTTCTTC
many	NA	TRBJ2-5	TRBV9	CASSVVSGRGETQYF	TGTGCCAGCAGCGTAGTATCGGGTAGAGGAGAGACCCAGTACTTC
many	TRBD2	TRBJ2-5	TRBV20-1	CSAKGSGIWYQETQYF	TGCAGTGCTAAGGGAAGCGGGATTTGGTACCAAGAGACCCAGTACTTC
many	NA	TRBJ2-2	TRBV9	CASSVGGGNPNTGELFF	TGTGCCAGCAGCGTAGGGGGAGGAAACCCGAACACCGGGGAGCTGTTTTTT
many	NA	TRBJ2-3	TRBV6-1	CAVGTPFSTDTQYF	TGTGCGGTCGGGACACCCTTTAGCACAGATACGCAGTATTTT
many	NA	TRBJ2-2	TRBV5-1	CASSLITTAQPNTGELFF	TGCGCCAGCAGCTTGATCACGACTGCTCAACCGAACACCGGGGAGCTGTTTTTT
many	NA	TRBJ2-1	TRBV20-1	CSAREINEQFF	TGCAGTGCTAGAGAGATAAATGAGCAGTTCTTC
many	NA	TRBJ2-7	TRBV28	CASSEGGSEQYF	TGTGCCAGCAGCGAAGGAGGTTCCGAGCAGTACTTC